Listed here are 30 T cell receptor beta chains from one sample, sequenced in a study of beta chain features in type 1 diabetes. Of the isolated RNA, all was reverse transcribed, and so the sequenced material was expressed TCRB transcripts. Data came from immunoSEQ multiplex PCR; TCRdb stores just in-frame clones and leaves some out. The repertoire has hundreds of thousands of clones, around 65% of them found once; the top ten carry about 0.05%. The sequencing sample was made of naive CD4+ T cells from blood. These receptors originate from a man younger than 45 in good health.

The chain has TRBV19 and TRBJ2-7; D may be TRBD2 (6 bases). The CDR3 is made up of 13 amino acids. Trimming pared 5 bases from V and 3 bases from J, leaving 11 bases between. Per the germline V gene, CDR1 is LNHDA and CDR2 is SQIVND (reference sequence). This chain's CDR3 is CASSVEGRYEQYF. In DNA, the CDR3 is TGTGCCAGTAGTGTGGAGGGGCGCTACGAGCAGTACTTC.

The genes are TRBV10-3 and TRBJ2-5, with D hard to call. Germline CDR1 and CDR2: ENHRY and SYGVKD. The CDR3 is made up of 14 amino acids. With 4 bases removed from V and 2 bases from J, the gap between germline ends came to 11 bases. The CDR3 here is CAISGRNSQETQYF. The CDR3 DNA sequence: TGTGCCATCAGTGGAAGGAACAGTCAAGAGACCCAGTACTTC.

This clone showed up just once. The chain uses TRBV19 and TRBJ2-1; 7 bases agree with TRBD1. This CDR3 is built from 14 residues. Germline values: CDR1 LNHDA, CDR2 SQIVND (reference sequence). V was clipped by 6 bases and J by 0 bases; unmatched bases: 2. The CDR3 here is CASSRDSSYNEQFF. For the CDR3, the DNA is TGTGCCAGTAGCCGGGACAGCTCCTACAATGAGCAGTTCTTC.

The chain recombines TRBV30 with TRBJ1-3; the D gene is possibly TRBD1 (6 bases). V shed 0 bases and J shed 4 bases, with 16 bases lying between them. Germline lookup yields CDR1 GTSNPN and CDR2 SVGIG (reference sequence). The CDR3 sequence is 16 residues long. The CDR3 DNA follows: TGTGCCTGGAGTGTAACTTGGAGGACAGAGGGAAACACCATATATTTT. Amino acid sequence: CAWSVTWRTEGNTIYF.

This clone occurred once. The chain employs TRBV30 and TRBJ1-2; weak D call: TRBD1 (5 bases). Germline V gene sequence: CDR1 GTSNPN, CDR2 SVGIG (reference sequence). V lost 4 bases, J lost 0 bases, and 18 bases lay in between. The CDR3 runs 16 residues. CDR3 amino acids: CAWTSGTGISNYGYTF. DNA for the CDR3: TGTGCCTGGACTTCCGGGACTGGGATTTCTAACTATGGCTACACCTTC.

The chain has TRBV29-1 and TRBJ2-1; the match to TRBD2 covers 7 bases. Germline loops: CDR1 SQVTM, CDR2 ANQGSEA. Trimming at V came to 3 bases and at J to 3 bases, leaving 5 bases not matched to a gene. The CDR3 is 14 residues long. The CDR3 coding sequence is TGCAGCGTTGACGGGGTAGCGGGCTACAATGAGCAGTTCTTC. Translating gives CSVDGVAGYNEQFF.

This rearrangement joins TRBV9 to TRBJ2-2; possible D gene TRBD2, 6 bases. Germline lookup yields CDR1 SGDLS and CDR2 YYNGEE. Trimming removed 0 bases from V and 4 bases from J, with 16 bases in between. The CDR3 covers 17 residues. The CDR3 protein is CASSVVPGRLSTGELFF. The CDR3 nucleotides read TGTGCCAGCAGCGTAGTTCCAGGGAGGTTGAGCACCGGGGAGCTGTTTTTT.

This clone was observed once. The DNA for the CDR3 is TGTGCCAGCAGCTTATCCATATGGGCTATGTACAATGAGCAGTTCTTC. Protein product: CASSLSIWAMYNEQFF. This chain joins TRBV11-2 and TRBJ2-1; D call uncertain. The CDR3 consists of 16 residues. V shed 2 bases and J shed 4 bases, with 15 bases lying between them. Germline V lookup: CDR1 SGHAT, CDR2 FQNNGV.

This sequence joins TRBV27 and TRBJ2-2; D remains unclear. V dropped 6 bases and J dropped 1 base, with 12 bases sitting between them. From germline, CDR1 is MNHEY and CDR2 SMNVEV (reference sequence). The CDR3 has 15 residues. CDR3 DNA sequence: TGTGCCAGCAGGAAAAGATTACAGAACACCGGGGAGCTGTTTTTT. Translation: CASRKRLQNTGELFF.

The chain uses TRBV5-1 and TRBJ2-3; D remains unclear. CDR3 length: 13 amino acids. Looked up from germline, CDR1 is SGHRS and CDR2 is YFSETQ. V lost 2 bases to trimming and J lost 1 base, with 5 bases between them. The CDR3, as DNA: TGCGCCAGCAGCTTCTTGGGCACAGATACGCAGTATTTT. Translated: CASSFLGTDTQYF.

The chain joins TRBV7-2 to TRBJ2-1, with 11 nucleotides matching TRBD2. CDR3 length equals 14 residues. The germline gives CDR1 SGHTA, CDR2 FQGNSA. After removal of 7 bases from V and 8 bases from J, the junction contained 7 bases not matched to a gene. The CDR3 sequence: CASTVTSGNYEQFF. The CDR3 coding sequence is TGTGCCAGCACCGTGACTAGCGGGAACTATGAGCAGTTCTTC. Full variable domain (remainder filled in from reference TRBV7-2 and TRBJ2-1): GAGVSQSPSNKVTEKGKDVELRCDPISGHTALYWYRQSLGQGLEFLIYFQGNSAPDKSGLPSDRFSAERTGGSVSTLTIQRTQQEDSAVYLCASTVTSGNYEQFFGPGTRLTVL.

V gene TRBV7-2 combines with J gene TRBJ2-5, with TRBD2 matching 13 bases. The length of the CDR3 is 16 residues. V dropped 6 bases and J dropped 5; count of bases not matched to a gene: 9. CDR1 SGHTA and CDR2 FQGNSA come from the germline V gene. The CDR3 coding sequence is TGTGCCAGCAGTTCACTAGCGGGAGGGCCGGAGGAGACCCAGTACTTC. Translating it yields CASSSLAGGPEETQYF.

The V and J genes are TRBV23-1 and TRBJ1-5; possibly TRBD1 for D (5 bases). TRBV23-1 is an ORF for which the function is uncertain. CDR3 length: 20 residues. The ends were cut back, 2 bases at V and 1 base at J, with 24 bases in the middle. CDR3 protein: CASSQPPIPGHVGSNQPQHF. The DNA for the CDR3 is TGCGCCAGCAGTCAACCTCCTATCCCAGGACATGTGGGGAGCAATCAGCCCCAGCATTTT.

This clone was detected a few times. The V gene is TRBV30, the J gene TRBJ2-7; 12 bases fit TRBD2. The CDR3 has 13 amino acids. The V gene's germline CDR1 is GTSNPN and CDR2 SVGIG (reference sequence). J was trimmed by 4 bases and V by 8 bases; bases with no gene match: 6. CDR3 nucleotides: TGTGCCGTAACTAGCGGGGGGCTATACGAGCAGTACTTC. Its protein is CAVTSGGLYEQYF.

This clone was counted a few times. This chain links TRBV2 with TRBJ1-5; D not certain. The CDR3 sequence is 15 residues long. CDR1 and CDR2 (germline): SNHLY, FYNNEI. The V and J ends lost 5 bases and 0 bases respectively, with 11 bases between them. The CDR3 reads CASSKDGPSNQPQHF. The CDR3 DNA sequence: TGTGCCAGCAGTAAGGACGGACCTAGCAATCAGCCCCAGCATTTT.

The chain joins TRBV5-1 to TRBJ2-3; 10 bases agree with TRBD2. The V gene end was trimmed by 5 bases and the J gene end by 7 bases; junction bases not matched to a gene: 7. This CDR3 is built from 14 residues. Germline values: CDR1 SGHRS, CDR2 YFSETQ. The CDR3 here is CASSSGTSVNTQYF. DNA of the CDR3: TGCGCCAGCAGTTCCGGGACTAGCGTGAATACGCAGTATTTT. Using reference TRBV5-1 and TRBJ2-3 for the parts outside the CDR3, the full variable domain is KAGVTQTPRYLIKTRGQQVTLSCSPISGHRSVSWYQQTPGQGLQFLFEYFSETQRNKGNFPGRFSGRQFSNSRSEMNVSTLELGDSALYLCASSSGTSVNTQYFGPGTRLTVL.

The J gene is TRBJ2-7, the V gene TRBV30, with D hard to call. The CDR3 loop spans 15 amino acids. Germline V CDR1 and CDR2: GTSNPN, SVGIG (reference sequence). Trimming left V 0 bases short and J 0 bases short, with 12 bases between. CDR3 DNA: TGTGCCTGGAGTGTCAGTACTTACCCCTCCTACGAGCAGTACTTC. Residues: CAWSVSTYPSYEQYF.

The genes are TRBV19 and TRBJ2-7; 7 nucleotides line up with TRBD1. CDR1 and CDR2 (germline): LNHDA, SQIVND (reference sequence). Trimming cost V 5 bases and J 2 bases; bases outside gene matches: 3. The CDR3 contains 13 residues. The CDR3 region is CASSPGTAYEQYF. CDR3 in DNA: TGTGCCAGTAGTCCCGGGACAGCCTACGAGCAGTACTTC.

The chain joins TRBV23-1 to TRBJ2-5, with 8 bases identical to TRBD1. TRBV23-1 is designated an ORF whose function remains uncertain. This CDR3 region has 14 residues. V dropped 8 bases and J dropped 5; count of bases not matched to a gene: 10. CDR3 nucleotide sequence: TGCGCCAGCCATCAAACTAGGACAGGGGAGACCCAGTACTTC. Amino acid sequence: CASHQTRTGETQYF.

This chain uses TRBV7-9 with TRBJ2-3; the match to TRBD2 covers 7 bases. The CDR3 is 15 residues long. CDR1 is SEHNR and CDR2 is FQNEAQ in the germline V gene (reference sequence). With 5 bases clipped from V and 3 bases from J, the junction kept 8 bases outside the gene matches. This CDR3 reads CASSPRQGGTDTQYF. The CDR3 DNA follows: TGTGCCAGCAGCCCGCGGCAGGGAGGGACAGATACGCAGTATTTT.

The table lists this clone with a few counts. A read error may account for a junction end that differs from germline. The sample contains more than one DNA sequence encoding this CDR3. The chain employs TRBV30 and TRBJ2-7; D is uncertain. Germline V gene data show CDR1 as GTSNPN and CDR2 as SVGIG (reference sequence). This CDR3 has 11 amino acids. Here the CDR3 reads CAWSVSHEQYF. CDR3 sequence (DNA): TGTGCCTGGAGTGTCTCCCACGAGCAGTACTTC.

The rearrangement links TRBV4-3 to TRBJ2-1; D gene uncertain. Germline loops: CDR1 LGHNA, CDR2 YSLEER. The V end lost 4 bases, the J end lost 3 bases, and 16 bases lay between the germline ends. The CDR3 is 16 residues long. The CDR3 nucleotides read TGCGCCAGCAGCCCAGAGACTCGGGCCCTCTACAATGAGCAGTTCTTC. Amino acid sequence: CASSPETRALYNEQFF.

The gene calls are TRBV30 and TRBJ1-5; 8 nucleotides match TRBD1. CDR3 size: 14 residues. Germline V gives CDR1 GTSNPN, CDR2 SVGIG (reference sequence). Trimming removed 2 bases from V and 6 bases from J; junction bases left unmatched: 6. The CDR3 loop reads CAWSRTGNGQPQHF. As DNA, the CDR3 is TGTGCCTGGAGTCGGACAGGGAACGGTCAGCCCCAGCATTTT.

V gene TRBV28 combines with J gene TRBJ2-1; 9 bases agree with TRBD2. CDR3 size: 15 residues. CDR1 is MDHEN, CDR2 SYDVKM, per germline. With V trimmed by 5 bases and J by 3 bases, 5 bases remained unmatched. This CDR3 is CASSLLAGIYNEQFF. Here the CDR3 DNA reads TGTGCCAGCAGTCTCCTAGCGGGAATCTACAATGAGCAGTTCTTC.

V and J are TRBV30 and TRBJ2-7; 9 nucleotides agree with TRBD1. The CDR3 sequence is 15 residues long. CDR1 GTSNPN and CDR2 SVGIG come from the germline V gene (reference sequence). The J segment lost 6 bases and the V segment lost 3 bases, leaving 12 bases of the junction unmatched. The CDR3 DNA is TGTGCCTGGAGGCACCTACAGGGGGCAAGAGGCGAGCAGTACTTC. It specifies CAWRHLQGARGEQYF.

This chain uses TRBV5-1 with TRBJ2-1, with 9 bases identical to TRBD1. This CDR3 has 14 residues. From germline, CDR1 is SGHRS and CDR2 YFSETQ. The trim removed 0 bases at V and 8 bases at J, leaving 3 bases unmatched. The CDR3 DNA is TGCGCCAGCAGCTTGGGACAGGGGGAATATGAGCAGTTCTTC. Amino acid sequence: CASSLGQGEYEQFF. Full variable domain (missing parts from reference TRBV5-1 and TRBJ2-1): KAGVTQTPRYLIKTRGQQVTLSCSPISGHRSVSWYQQTPGQGLQFLFEYFSETQRNKGNFPGRFSGRQFSNSRSEMNVSTLELGDSALYLCASSLGQGEYEQFFGPGTRLTVL.

CDR3 amino acids: CSVDTSGGAVGTDTQYF. The CDR3 DNA reads TGCAGCGTTGATACTAGCGGGGGGGCCGTGGGCACAGATACGCAGTATTTT. V gene TRBV29-1 combines with J gene TRBJ2-3; TRBD2 aligns across 13 bases. Germline trimming cut 3 bases from V and 1 base from J; bases unmatched to any gene: 7. Germline lookup yields CDR1 SQVTM and CDR2 ANQGSEA. The CDR3 runs 17 residues.

This rearrangement joins TRBV7-2 to TRBJ2-7; 7 bases are shared with TRBD1. After removal of 3 bases from V and 1 base from J, the junction contained 6 bases not matched to a gene. The CDR3 runs to 15 residues. Germline values: CDR1 SGHTA, CDR2 FQGNSA. The CDR3 nucleotides read TGTGCCAGCAGCTTGGGGACAGCGTTTTCCTACGAGCAGTACTTC. Protein: CASSLGTAFSYEQYF.

The table lists this clone with a few counts. The genes are TRBV29-1 and TRBJ2-1; D is unresolved. This CDR3 has 14 amino acids. V was shortened by 8 bases and J by 7 bases, with 21 bases between the two germline ends. The germline V gene encodes CDR1 SQVTM and CDR2 ANQGSEA. The CDR3 spells CSPAQRKLRNEQFF. For the CDR3, the DNA is TGCAGCCCCGCCCAGCGTAAACTAAGGAATGAGCAGTTCTTC.

The CDR3 reads CVTTANTEAFF. The CDR3 DNA follows: TGTGTAACTACGGCTAACACTGAAGCTTTCTTT. This rearrangement joins TRBV28 to TRBJ1-1; D is ambiguous. Looked up from germline, CDR1 is MDHEN and CDR2 is SYDVKM. The CDR3 extends over 11 amino acids.